Each of the 24 T cell receptor beta chains below was sequenced from the same sample in a study of shared T cell receptors in the human thymus. TCRdb's copy holds only in-frame clones and misses some; the assay was immunoSEQ multiplex PCR. The sample lists 700,000 to 750,000 clones, 80% to 90% occurring once. The same data also contributed to another study, on human thymus T cells.

Sequences were obtained from thymocytes. These receptors were obtained from a girl less than two years old with a congenital heart defect.

The V gene is TRBV5-5, the J gene TRBJ2-7; TRBD1 matches at 7 bases. Germline lookup yields CDR1 SGHKS and CDR2 YYEKEE (reference sequence). This CDR3 spans 13 amino acids. After removal of 5 bases from V and 5 bases from J, the junction contained 7 bases not matched to a gene. CDR3 sequence reads: CASSNTGAHEQYF. The CDR3 nucleotides read TGTGCCAGCAGTAACACAGGGGCCCACGAGCAGTACTTC.

This rearrangement joins TRBV5-1 to TRBJ2-5, with a weak D call TRBD2 (6 bases). Looked up from germline, CDR1 is SGHRS and CDR2 is YFSETQ. The CDR3 has 13 amino acids. Trimming stripped 4 bases from V and 6 bases from J, with 13 bases between. CDR3 nucleotide sequence: TGCGCCAGCAGCCTCGCGGGGACGAAGACCCAGTACTTC. It encodes CASSLAGTKTQYF.

The rearrangement uses TRBV6-5 and TRBJ1-5, with TRBD1 as a possible D gene (5 bases). Germline V gives CDR1 MNHEY, CDR2 SVGAGI. This CDR3 is 14 amino acids long. V lost 5 bases, J lost 7 bases, and 15 bases lay in between. The DNA for the CDR3 is TGTGCCAGCAGTCCCGGGAGGGGAGACCAGCCCCAGCATTTT. Translating it yields CASSPGRGDQPQHF.

The chain joins TRBV6-5 to TRBJ2-7; TRBD1 agrees at 7 bases. There are 13 residues in the CDR3. Germline CDR1 is MNHEY and CDR2 is SVGAGI. V was pared by 5 bases and J by 7 bases, with 8 bases of the junction left unmatched. The CDR3 DNA reads TGTGCCAGCAGTAAGGGGGCAGGGGGAGAGCAGTACTTC. Translating it yields CASSKGAGGEQYF.

This chain joins TRBV6-6 and TRBJ1-4; 7 nucleotides match TRBD1. Germline V lookup: CDR1 MNHNY, CDR2 SVGAGI (reference sequence). Losses at the gene ends were 2 bases for V and 4 bases for J; bases not matched to a gene: 1. There are 14 residues in the CDR3. CDR3 protein: CASSYRGHNEKLFF. DNA of the CDR3: TGTGCCAGCAGTTACAGGGGGCATAATGAAAAACTGTTTTTT.

The chain uses TRBV5-4 and TRBJ2-7; 9 nucleotides match TRBD1. This CDR3 comprises 19 residues. The germline gives CDR1 SGHNT, CDR2 YYREEE (reference sequence). J lost 3 bases, V lost 3 bases, and 19 bases had no gene match. CDR3 loop: CASSYTGQGDTHIFYEQYF. In nucleotides, the CDR3 is TGTGCCAGCAGCTATACGGGACAGGGCGACACCCACATTTTCTACGAGCAGTACTTC. Full variable domain (rest looked up from reference TRBV5-4 and TRBJ2-7): ETGVTQSPTHLIKTRGQQVTLRCSSQSGHNTVSWYQQALGQGPQFIFQYYREEENGRGNFPPRFSGLQFPNYSSELNVNALELDDSALYLCASSYTGQGDTHIFYEQYFGPGTRLTVT.

The chain has TRBV10-1 and TRBJ2-5; no clear D. Per the germline V gene, CDR1 is WNHNN and CDR2 is SYGVQD (reference sequence). The CDR3 sequence is 14 residues long. V was pared by 0 bases and J by 4 bases, with 9 bases between. The chain's CDR3 is CASSESRRGETQYF. CDR3 nucleotides: TGCGCCAGCAGTGAGTCGAGGCGTGGAGAGACCCAGTACTTC.

This chain joins TRBV10-2 and TRBJ2-1; 13 nucleotides match TRBD2. From germline, CDR1 is WSHSY and CDR2 SAAADI. This CDR3 region has 14 residues. After removal of 7 bases from V and 9 bases from J, the junction contained 6 bases not matched to a gene. Here the CDR3 reads CASTGLAGVSEQFF. CDR3 in DNA: TGCGCCAGCACCGGACTAGCGGGGGTGAGTGAGCAGTTCTTC.

The gene calls are TRBV28 and TRBJ2-3; TRBD2 is a possible D gene (6 bases). Trimming shortened V by 6 bases and J by 8 bases, and 15 bases separated the two germline ends. CDR1 MDHEN and CDR2 SYDVKM come from the germline V gene. The CDR3 length is 13 residues. The CDR3 spells CASRDPGLCTQYF. The CDR3 DNA follows: TGTGCCAGCAGAGACCCGGGACTCTGTACGCAGTATTTT.

The rearrangement links TRBV5-1 to TRBJ2-7; D perhaps matches TRBD1 (6 bases). This CDR3 region has 15 residues. Germline CDR1 is SGHRS and CDR2 is YFSETQ. V was pared by 0 bases and J by 2 bases, with 12 bases between. The CDR3 loop is CASSLVSGEPYEQYF. The CDR3 DNA follows: TGCGCCAGCAGCTTGGTTTCAGGGGAACCCTACGAGCAGTACTTC.

The chain joins TRBV5-1 to TRBJ2-7; D is possibly TRBD1 (6 bases). The CDR3 loop spans 12 amino acids. V was clipped by 4 bases and J by 11 bases, with 16 bases between them. Germline CDR1 and CDR2: SGHRS and YFSETQ. The CDR3 here is CASSPPLAGEYF. The CDR3 DNA is TGCGCCAGCAGCCCCCCCCTGGCAGGGGAGTACTTC. The entire variable domain, with the rest obtained from reference TRBV5-1 and TRBJ2-7, is as follows: KAGVTQTPRYLIKTRGQQVTLSCSPISGHRSVSWYQQTPGQGLQFLFEYFSETQRNKGNFPGRFSGRQFSNSRSEMNVSTLELGDSALYLCASSPPLAGEYFGPGTRLTVT.

V and J are TRBV27 and TRBJ1-1; TRBD1 is a possible D gene (5 bases). The V end was cut by 7 bases, the J end by 1 base, with 7 bases between. CDR1 is MNHEY, CDR2 SMNVEV, per germline (reference sequence). The CDR3 runs to 12 residues. The CDR3 DNA is TGTGCCAGCATGGGGGGGAACACTGAAGCTTTCTTT. It translates to CASMGGNTEAFF.

This clone was seen a handful of times. The chain joins TRBV28 to TRBJ2-2; 12 bases match TRBD2. V was clipped by 2 bases and J by 5 bases; unmatched bases: 15. The length of the CDR3 is 20 residues. Germline V gene data show CDR1 as MDHEN and CDR2 as SYDVKM. The CDR3 loop is CASSLPPPATSGGRTGELFF. CDR3 nucleotides: TGTGCCAGCAGTTTACCCCCCCCAGCCACTAGCGGGGGGAGGACCGGGGAGCTGTTTTTT.

This chain uses TRBV11-2 with TRBJ1-5; 10 bases agree with TRBD1. Germline values: CDR1 SGHAT, CDR2 FQNNGV. V trimming: 1 base; J trimming: 7 bases; junction bases outside the gene matches: 13. CDR3 length: 18 residues. The CDR3 sequence: CASSLGPSDRGGWQPQHF. The CDR3 bases are TGTGCCAGCAGCTTAGGCCCCTCGGACAGGGGGGGTTGGCAGCCCCAGCATTTT.

This clone was observed a few times. V and J are TRBV6-5 and TRBJ1-2; no clear D. Germline loops: CDR1 MNHEY, CDR2 SVGAGI. The CDR3 runs to 15 residues. V lost 0 bases, J lost 5 bases, and 13 bases lay in between. The CDR3 nucleotides read TGTGCCAGCAGTTACTCACCGCACTACGTGTATGGCTACACCTTC. Translating gives CASSYSPHYVYGYTF.

This chain links TRBV4-1 with TRBJ1-2; 7 bases line up with TRBD1. This CDR3 contains 15 residues. The V and J ends lost 2 bases and 0 bases, in that order; junction bases with no gene match: 3. Germline CDR1 and CDR2: MGHRA and YSYEKL. CDR3 sequence (DNA): TGCGCCAGCAGCCAAACAGGGACAGCTAACTATGGCTACACCTTC. This sequence encodes CASSQTGTANYGYTF.

The chain couples TRBV27 to TRBJ1-1; 8 nucleotides match TRBD1. The germline CDR1 and CDR2 sequences are MNHEY and SMNVEV (reference sequence). This CDR3 has 15 amino acids. V lost 0 bases, J lost 3 bases, and 3 bases stayed unmatched. CDR3: CASSLSTGDYTEAFF. Written as DNA, the CDR3 is TGTGCCAGCAGTTTATCGACAGGGGATTACACTGAAGCTTTCTTT.

This clone was recorded once. This chain connects TRBV11-1 to TRBJ1-1, with D uncertain. The CDR3 runs to 14 residues. CDR1 and CDR2 from the germline V gene are SGHAT and FQDESV (reference sequence). V was pared by 5 bases and J by 2 bases, with 12 bases between. As DNA, the CDR3 is TGTGCCAGCAGCCTACCGGGGAAAAACACTGAAGCTTTCTTT. Its protein product is CASSLPGKNTEAFF.

The V and J genes are TRBV19 and TRBJ2-2, with TRBD1 matching 8 bases. V gave up 9 bases and J gave up 3 bases; unmatched junction bases: 6. This CDR3 is 14 amino acids long. Germline lookup yields CDR1 LNHDA and CDR2 SQIVND (reference sequence). The CDR3 loop reads CASRQGPDTGELFF. In DNA form, the CDR3 reads TGTGCCAGCAGACAGGGGCCGGACACCGGGGAGCTGTTTTTT.

V and J are TRBV6-1 and TRBJ1-3, with TRBD1 identical over 9 bases. CDR1 is MNHNS and CDR2 is SASEGT in the germline V gene. The CDR3 extends over 14 amino acids. The ends lost 4 bases at V and 8 bases at J; junction bases unmatched: 6. CDR3 nucleotide sequence: TGTGCCAGCAGTGTAAGGACAGGGGCTTACACCATATATTTT. As protein: CASSVRTGAYTIYF.

The chain is built from TRBV4-3 and TRBJ1-2; TRBD1 matches 9 bases. Unmatched junction bases numbered 10, after V lost 3 bases and J lost 5 bases. Germline V gene data show CDR1 as LGHNA and CDR2 as YSLEER. The CDR3 spans 16 residues. In nucleotides, the CDR3 is TGCGCCAGCAGCCAGGGCCCCGTGGGACAGGGATATGGCTACACCTTC. Translation gives CASSQGPVGQGYGYTF.

The chain carries TRBV6-1 and TRBJ1-4; TRBD1 agrees at 7 bases. The CDR3 extends over 15 amino acids. Germline-derived CDR1 and CDR2 are MNHNS and SASEGT. After removal of 6 bases from V and 7 bases from J, the junction contained 11 bases not matched to a gene. CDR3 DNA sequence: TGTGCCAGCAGCGTTCGACAGGGTTTAGGTGAAAAACTGTTTTTT. It is translated as CASSVRQGLGEKLFF.

The rearrangement links TRBV4-3 to TRBJ1-2, with no clear D. Germline V gene sequence: CDR1 LGHNA, CDR2 YSLEER. The V end lost 1 base, the J end lost 0 bases, and 15 bases lay between the germline ends. This CDR3 contains 17 residues. CDR3 sequence: CASSQAKEPIANYGYTF. The CDR3 DNA is TGCGCCAGCAGCCAAGCTAAGGAGCCCATAGCTAACTATGGCTACACCTTC.

V and J are TRBV28 and TRBJ1-2, with TRBD1 matching 7 bases. With V trimmed by 3 bases and J by 3 bases, 7 bases remained unmatched. This CDR3 spans 15 amino acids. The germline gives CDR1 MDHEN, CDR2 SYDVKM. In DNA, the CDR3 is TGTGCCAGCAGTTTCGCCAGGGGGGAATACTATGGCTACACCTTC. This gives the protein CASSFARGEYYGYTF.